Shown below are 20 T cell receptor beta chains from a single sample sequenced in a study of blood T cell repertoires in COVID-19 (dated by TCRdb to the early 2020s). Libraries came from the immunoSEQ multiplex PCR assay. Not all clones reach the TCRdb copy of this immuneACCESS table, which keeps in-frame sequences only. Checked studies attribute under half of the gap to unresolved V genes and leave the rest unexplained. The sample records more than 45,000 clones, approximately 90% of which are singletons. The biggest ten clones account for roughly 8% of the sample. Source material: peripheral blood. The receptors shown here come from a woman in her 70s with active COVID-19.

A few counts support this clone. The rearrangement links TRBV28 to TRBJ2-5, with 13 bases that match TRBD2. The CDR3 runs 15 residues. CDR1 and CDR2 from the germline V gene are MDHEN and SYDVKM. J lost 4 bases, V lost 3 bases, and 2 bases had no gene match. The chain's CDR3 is CASSFTSGRGETQYF. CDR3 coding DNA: TGTGCCAGCAGTTTTACTAGCGGGAGGGGAGAGACCCAGTACTTC. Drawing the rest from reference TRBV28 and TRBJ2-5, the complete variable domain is DVKVTQSSRYLVKRTGEKVFLECVQDMDHENMFWYRQDPGLGLRLIYFSYDVKMKEKGDIPEGYSVSREKKERFSLILESASTNQTSMYLCASSFTSGRGETQYFGPGTRLLVL.

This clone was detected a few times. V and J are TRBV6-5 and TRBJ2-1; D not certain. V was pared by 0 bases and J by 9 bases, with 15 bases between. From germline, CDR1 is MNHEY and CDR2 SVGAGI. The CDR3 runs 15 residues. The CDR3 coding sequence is TGTGCCAGCAGTTACTCGACGGGTAGAGGCAGTGAGCAGTTCTTC. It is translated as CASSYSTGRGSEQFF.

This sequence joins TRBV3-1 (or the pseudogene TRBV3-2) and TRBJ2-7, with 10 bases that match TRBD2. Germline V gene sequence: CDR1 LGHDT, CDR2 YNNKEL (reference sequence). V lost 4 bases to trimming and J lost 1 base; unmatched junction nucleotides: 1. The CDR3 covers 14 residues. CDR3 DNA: TGTGCCAGCAGCCGACTAGCGGGTTCCTACGAGCAGTACTTC. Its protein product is CASSRLAGSYEQYF.

Written as DNA, the CDR3 is TGTGCCTGGAGTGGACAGGGAGCTAACTATGGCTACACCTTC. It yields the protein CAWSGQGANYGYTF. This chain uses TRBV30 with TRBJ1-2, with 7 bases that match TRBD1. The CDR3 consists of 14 residues. Unmatched junction bases numbered 2, after V lost 1 base and J lost 0 bases. The V gene's germline CDR1 is GTSNPN and CDR2 SVGIG (reference sequence).

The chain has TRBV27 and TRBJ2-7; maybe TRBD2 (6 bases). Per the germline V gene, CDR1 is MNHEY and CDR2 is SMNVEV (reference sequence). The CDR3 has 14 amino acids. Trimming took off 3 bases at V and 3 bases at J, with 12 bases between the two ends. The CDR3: CASSFGREVYEQYF. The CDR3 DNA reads TGTGCCAGCAGTTTCGGCAGGGAGGTCTACGAGCAGTACTTC.

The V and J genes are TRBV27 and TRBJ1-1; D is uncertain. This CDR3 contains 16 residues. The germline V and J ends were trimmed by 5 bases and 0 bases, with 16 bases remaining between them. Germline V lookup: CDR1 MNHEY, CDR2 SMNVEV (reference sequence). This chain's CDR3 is CASSRLSAGMNTEAFF. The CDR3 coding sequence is TGTGCCAGCAGTCGACTATCAGCCGGGATGAACACTGAAGCTTTCTTT.

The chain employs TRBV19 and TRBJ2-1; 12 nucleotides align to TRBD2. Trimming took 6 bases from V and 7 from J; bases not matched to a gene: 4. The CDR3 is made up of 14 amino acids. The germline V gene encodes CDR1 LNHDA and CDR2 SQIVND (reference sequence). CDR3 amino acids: CASRPSGRGNEQFF. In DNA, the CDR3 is TGTGCCAGTAGGCCTAGCGGGAGGGGGAATGAGCAGTTCTTC.

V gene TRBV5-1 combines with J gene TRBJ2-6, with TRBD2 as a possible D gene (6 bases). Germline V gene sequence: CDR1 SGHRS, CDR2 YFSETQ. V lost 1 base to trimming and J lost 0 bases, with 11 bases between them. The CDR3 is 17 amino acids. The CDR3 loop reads CASSLPSVSSGANVLTF. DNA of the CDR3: TGCGCCAGCAGCTTGCCTAGCGTGAGCTCTGGGGCCAACGTCCTGACTTTC.

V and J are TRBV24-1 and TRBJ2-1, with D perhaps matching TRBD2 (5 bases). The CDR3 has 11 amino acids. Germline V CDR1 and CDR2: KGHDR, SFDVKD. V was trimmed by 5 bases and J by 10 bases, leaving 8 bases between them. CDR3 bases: TGTGCCACCAGTGTTGGGAGAGAGCAGTTCTTC. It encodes CATSVGREQFF.

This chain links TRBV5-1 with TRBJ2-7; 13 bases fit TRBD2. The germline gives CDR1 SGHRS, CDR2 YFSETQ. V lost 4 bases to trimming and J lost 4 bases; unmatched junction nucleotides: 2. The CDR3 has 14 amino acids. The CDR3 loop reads CASSELAGGYEQYF. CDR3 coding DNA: TGCGCCAGCAGCGAACTAGCGGGGGGGTACGAGCAGTACTTC.

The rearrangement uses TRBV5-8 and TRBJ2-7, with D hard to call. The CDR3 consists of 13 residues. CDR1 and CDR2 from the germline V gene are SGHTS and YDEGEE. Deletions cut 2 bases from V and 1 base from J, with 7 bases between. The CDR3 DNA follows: TGTGCCAGCAGCTTACAGCCGTCCTACGAGCAGTACTTC. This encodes CASSLQPSYEQYF.

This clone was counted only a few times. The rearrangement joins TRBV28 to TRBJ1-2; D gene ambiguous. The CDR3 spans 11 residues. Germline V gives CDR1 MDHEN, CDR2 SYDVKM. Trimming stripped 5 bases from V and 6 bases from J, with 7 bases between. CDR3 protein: CASSPQDGYTF. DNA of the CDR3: TGTGCCAGCAGTCCTCAGGATGGCTACACCTTC.

CDR3 protein: CASSLDVSIAEQFF. DNA for the CDR3: TGTGCCAGCAGCTTAGACGTTTCGATAGCGGAGCAGTTCTTC. The chain uses TRBV7-9 and TRBJ2-1; D might be TRBD2 (5 bases). The V end lost 1 base, the J end lost 10 bases, and 14 bases lay between the germline ends. There are 14 residues in the CDR3. Germline V gives CDR1 SEHNR, CDR2 FQNEAQ (reference sequence).

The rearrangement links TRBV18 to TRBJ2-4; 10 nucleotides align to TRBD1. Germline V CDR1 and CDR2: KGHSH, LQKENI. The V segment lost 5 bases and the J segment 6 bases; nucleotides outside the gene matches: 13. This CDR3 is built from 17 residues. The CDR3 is CASSMGQGNGGTNIQYF. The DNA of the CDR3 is TGTGCCAGCTCAATGGGACAGGGGAACGGAGGGACAAACATTCAGTACTTC.

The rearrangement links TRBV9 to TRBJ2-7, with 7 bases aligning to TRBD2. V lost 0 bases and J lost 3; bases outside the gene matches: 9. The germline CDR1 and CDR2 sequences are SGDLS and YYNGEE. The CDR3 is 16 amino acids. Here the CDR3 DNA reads TGTGCCAGCAGCGTAGGATCAGCGGGAACCCTCTACGAGCAGTACTTC. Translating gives CASSVGSAGTLYEQYF.

CDR3 nucleotide sequence: TGTGCCAGCTCCTCGGGACAGGGGGAATCACCCCTCCACTTT. This encodes CASSSGQGESPLHF. The rearrangement joins TRBV18 to TRBJ1-6; TRBD1 matches 11 bases. In germline, CDR1 is KGHSH, CDR2 LQKENI. V lost 6 bases and J lost 10; bases outside the gene matches: 5. The CDR3 has 14 amino acids.

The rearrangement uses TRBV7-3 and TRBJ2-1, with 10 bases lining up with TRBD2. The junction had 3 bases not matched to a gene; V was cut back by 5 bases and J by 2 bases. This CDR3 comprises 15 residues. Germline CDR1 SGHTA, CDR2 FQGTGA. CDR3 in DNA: TGTGCCAGCAGCCCCAGCGGGAGGGCCTACAATGAGCAGTTCTTC. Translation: CASSPSGRAYNEQFF.

The DNA for the CDR3 is TGTGCCAGCAGTTTATCCCCCAGGGGCCATAACTATGGCTACACCTTC. Amino acids: CASSLSPRGHNYGYTF. The chain combines TRBV27 with TRBJ1-2, with D perhaps matching TRBD1 (6 bases). Trimming left V 0 bases short and J 1 base short, with 12 bases between. The CDR3 has 16 residues. The germline V gene has CDR1 MNHEY and CDR2 SMNVEV (reference sequence).

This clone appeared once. The CDR3 is CASSVWSGREDEQFF. In nucleotides, the CDR3 is TGTGCCAGCAGCGTCTGGAGCGGGAGAGAGGATGAGCAGTTCTTC. The chain is built from TRBV9 and TRBJ2-1, with 8 positions matching TRBD2. Per the germline V gene, CDR1 is SGDLS and CDR2 is YYNGEE. This CDR3 region has 15 residues. The ends lost 2 bases at V and 8 bases at J; junction bases unmatched: 9.

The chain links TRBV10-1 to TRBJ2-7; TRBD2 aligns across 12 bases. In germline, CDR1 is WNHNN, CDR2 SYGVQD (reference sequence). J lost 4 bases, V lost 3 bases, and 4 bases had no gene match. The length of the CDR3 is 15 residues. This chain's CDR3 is CASSDPSGRDYEQYF. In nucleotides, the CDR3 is TGCGCCAGCAGTGATCCTAGCGGGAGGGATTACGAGCAGTACTTC.